One T cell receptor beta chain is described in this entry. Germline CDR1 reads SGHDN; CDR2 reads FVKESK. Trimming stripped 2 bases from V and 1 base from J, with 5 bases between. This CDR3 has 13 amino acids. Which cohort a participant joined came from the clinical history participants gave. Recovered participants had two consecutive negative NP/OP PCR tests, healthcare professional clearance, or symptom resolution. The sample comes from a study of blood T cell repertoires in COVID-19. About the study: T cells, B-cell-depleted T cells, or PBMCs provided the cDNA or gDNA that served as material.

Measured with immunoSEQ multiplex PCR; TCRdb has only the in-frame clones, and not every one. The sample holds some 300,000 clones; around 86% are singletons and the top ten take 1.7%. This sequence was found in a middle-aged woman who had recovered from COVID-19. The chain couples TRBV14 to TRBJ1-1; D is ambiguous. The sample consisted of PBMCs or T cells enriched from blood (not recorded which). CDR3 in amino acids: CASSQLPNTEAFF. CDR3 nucleotide sequence: TGTGCCAGCAGCCAACTACCGAACACTGAAGCTTTCTTT.